This TCR beta chain was recovered during a study of blood T cell repertoires in COVID-19. Across the study: In each case, the material was cDNA or gDNA derived from T cells, B-cell-depleted T cells, or PBMCs.

This study enrolled people aged about 18 to 100 from around 26 US geographic areas. All recovered Cohort 3 donors got two negative PCRs, got clearance, or saw symptom resolution. In the authors' methods: Quantification of nucleated cells was approximated via reference gene primer amplification. Profiling relied on immunoSEQ multiplex PCR, and the TCRdb table lists in-frame clones only, not all of them. Clone size and V and J calls were adopted from that table, with D and trimming inferred from the DNA. The profile shows some 260,000 clones, about 89% of them singletons. Trimming took off 7 bases at V and 8 bases at J, with 20 bases between the two ends. The CDR3 runs 14 residues. CDR1 and CDR2 (germline): LNHDA, SQIVND (reference sequence).

The sequenced sample consisted of PBMCs or T cells enriched from blood (not recorded which). The sequence was collected from a woman between 18 and 29 years old who had recovered from COVID-19. The J gene is TRBJ1-2, the V gene TRBV19, with D maybe TRBD1 (6 bases). The CDR3 spells CASTQNRVTGGYTF. In DNA form, the CDR3 reads TGTGCCAGTACCCAAAACAGGGTGACCGGCGGCTACACCTTC. Full variable domain (remainder filled in from reference TRBV19 and TRBJ1-2): DGGITQSPKYLFRKEGQNVTLSCEQNLNHDAMYWYRQDPGQGLRLIYYSQIVNDFQKGDIAEGYSVSREKKESFPLTVTSAQKNPTAFYLCASTQNRVTGGYTFGSGTRLTVV.